Below are 24 T cell receptor beta chains sequenced from a single sample in a study of T cells in tumors after PD-1 blockade. The repertoire was sequenced with immunoSEQ multiplex PCR; TCRdb's copy has only in-frame clones and lacks some. The repertoire holds fewer than 35,000 clones, with around 78% as singletons. The sample here was PBMCs, taken before anti-PD-1 treatment. These receptors all stem from a human donor with basal cell carcinoma.

The chain links TRBV28 to TRBJ2-7; maybe TRBD1 (6 bases). The CDR3 has 14 amino acids. Germline lookup yields CDR1 MDHEN and CDR2 SYDVKM. Trimming stripped 3 bases from V and 1 base from J, with 10 bases between. The CDR3, as DNA: TGTGCCAGCAGTTTTCGGCAGGGGTCCTACGAGCAGTACTTC. This translates into CASSFRQGSYEQYF.

The genes are TRBV9 and TRBJ1-4; possible D gene TRBD1, 5 bases. Germline values: CDR1 SGDLS, CDR2 YYNGEE. Trimming took 4 bases from V and 8 from J, leaving 21 bases between them. The CDR3 runs to 16 residues. Written as DNA, the CDR3 is TGTGCCAGCAGCCCAGATGAAGGGGTCCTCGGGGAAAAACTGTTTTTT. This encodes CASSPDEGVLGEKLFF.

V and J are TRBV12-3 or TRBV12-4 and TRBJ1-2; no reliable D call. Between the trimmed V and J ends, which lost 5 bases and 4 bases, there was a span of 11 bases. This CDR3 has 13 residues. The CDR3 sequence: CASSTLGSYGYTF. The CDR3 DNA follows: TGTGCCAGCAGTACCTTAGGGAGCTATGGCTACACCTTC.

This clone has only a few counts. V gene TRBV19 combines with J gene TRBJ2-1; D possibly uses TRBD1 or TRBD2 (7 bases each). The CDR3 is made up of 15 amino acids. V was trimmed by 2 bases and J by 5 bases, leaving 13 bases between them. In germline, CDR1 is LNHDA, CDR2 SQIVND (reference sequence). The CDR3 region is CASSIKGRGHNEQFF. The CDR3 region has the DNA TGTGCCAGTAGTATAAAGGGGAGGGGGCACAATGAGCAGTTCTTC.

The chain employs TRBV6-2 or TRBV6-3 and TRBJ2-1; 11 bases are a match to TRBD2. From germline, CDR1 is MNHEY and CDR2 SVGEGT. The ends lost 4 bases at V and 1 base at J; junction bases unmatched: 0. This CDR3 is 15 amino acids long. The CDR3 sequence: CASSSSGGSYNEQFF. The CDR3, as DNA: TGTGCCAGCAGTTCTAGCGGGGGGTCCTACAATGAGCAGTTCTTC.

In this sample, this clone turned up once. The chain couples TRBV28 to TRBJ1-5; D is unresolved. Between the trimmed V and J ends, which lost 2 bases and 2 bases, there was a span of 13 bases. Germline V lookup: CDR1 MDHEN, CDR2 SYDVKM. The CDR3 spans 16 residues. The CDR3 sequence is CASSLAATPRNQPQHF. The CDR3 nucleotides read TGTGCCAGCAGTTTAGCCGCGACTCCTCGCAATCAGCCCCAGCATTTT.

The CDR3 here is CASSPGTVNTGELFF. CDR3 nucleotide sequence: TGTGCCAGCAGCCCCGGGACAGTAAACACCGGGGAGCTGTTTTTT. This rearrangement joins TRBV11-3 to TRBJ2-2; 7 nucleotides match TRBD1. CDR1 is SGHNT, CDR2 YENEEA, per germline. This CDR3 has 15 amino acids. J was trimmed by 2 bases and V by 5 bases; bases with no gene match: 5.

This chain connects TRBV29-1 to TRBJ2-4; tentative D call: TRBD1 (6 bases). Germline assignment: CDR1 SQVTM and CDR2 ANQGSEA. The CDR3 extends over 14 amino acids. The V end lost 6 bases, the J end lost 2 bases, and 14 bases lay between the germline ends. This CDR3 reads CSVIQGASKNIQYF. The CDR3 region has the DNA TGCAGCGTGATACAGGGTGCGTCCAAAAACATTCAGTACTTC.

The chain employs TRBV7-2 and TRBJ2-3; a possible D gene is TRBD1 (6 bases). The germline CDR1 and CDR2 sequences are SGHTA and FQGNSA. Trimming removed 3 bases at V and 2 bases at J, with 12 bases between. This CDR3 contains 15 residues. The CDR3 DNA is TGTGCCAGCAGCTTCCCGGGACACATCACAGATACGCAGTATTTT. Its protein is CASSFPGHITDTQYF.

The CDR3 protein is CASSIRDDTEAFF. CDR3 DNA sequence: TGTGCCAGTAGTATAAGGGATGACACTGAAGCTTTCTTT. The gene calls are TRBV19 and TRBJ1-1; D call uncertain. The CDR3 covers 13 residues. CDR1 and CDR2 (germline): LNHDA, SQIVND (reference sequence). Between the trimmed V and J ends, which lost 2 bases and 3 bases, there was a span of 7 bases.

This chain joins TRBV28 and TRBJ2-5; possible D gene TRBD2, 6 bases. The CDR3 runs to 13 residues. V was clipped by 2 bases and J by 5 bases, with 9 bases between them. Germline CDR1 reads MDHEN; CDR2 reads SYDVKM. CDR3 sequence: CASSLRGTETQYF. In DNA, the CDR3 is TGTGCCAGCAGTTTACGGGGGACCGAGACCCAGTACTTC. Supplemented by reference TRBV28 and TRBJ2-5, the full variable domain reads DVKVTQSSRYLVKRTGEKVFLECVQDMDHENMFWYRQDPGLGLRLIYFSYDVKMKEKGDIPEGYSVSREKKERFSLILESASTNQTSMYLCASSLRGTETQYFGPGTRLLVL.

The sample holds a few counts of this clone. The rearrangement links TRBV28 to TRBJ2-1, with a weak D call TRBD1 (6 bases). CDR1 and CDR2 from the germline V gene are MDHEN and SYDVKM. The CDR3 extends over 16 amino acids. V was cut by 5 bases and J by 6 bases, with 20 bases left in between. CDR3 residues: CASSLHGTPGVNEQFF. CDR3 DNA sequence: TGTGCCAGCAGTCTCCACGGGACACCCGGGGTCAATGAGCAGTTCTTC.

The J gene is TRBJ2-5, the V gene TRBV5-4, with D maybe TRBD1 (6 bases). Germline loops: CDR1 SGHNT, CDR2 YYREEE (reference sequence). The CDR3 loop spans 13 amino acids. V was shortened by 1 base and J by 4 bases, with 8 bases between the two germline ends. As DNA, the CDR3 is TGTGCCAGCAGCTTGTTAGGGGGAGAGACCCAGTACTTC. Its protein is CASSLLGGETQYF.

The V call is TRBV4-3, the J call TRBJ2-1; D might be TRBD1 or TRBD2, each matching 5 bases. The V end lost 3 bases, the J end lost 6 bases, and 18 bases lay between the germline ends. Germline V CDR1 and CDR2: LGHNA, YSLEER. The CDR3 extends over 16 amino acids. CDR3 bases: TGCGCCAGCAGCCAGGGGCGGACCCTGGGAGCCAATGAGCAGTTCTTC. Its translation: CASSQGRTLGANEQFF.

The CDR3 spells CASSSTGYGEQPQHF. DNA for the CDR3: TGTGCCAGCAGTTCGACAGGGTACGGGGAGCAGCCCCAGCATTTT. J is TRBJ1-5 and V is TRBV27; 7 bases agree with TRBD1. Germline assignment: CDR1 MNHEY and CDR2 SMNVEV (reference sequence). This CDR3 region has 15 residues. V lost 4 bases to trimming and J lost 7 bases; unmatched junction nucleotides: 10.

The chain recombines TRBV10-3 with TRBJ1-3; no clear D gene. From germline, CDR1 is ENHRY and CDR2 SYGVKD. V was cut by 2 bases and J by 2 bases, with 7 bases left in between. CDR3 size: 14 residues. In DNA form, the CDR3 reads TGTGCCATCAGTGAGGGAGGAACTGGAAACACCATATATTTT. Amino acid sequence: CAISEGGTGNTIYF.

CDR3 nucleotide sequence: TGTGCCAGTGGGAGGCCCGACATCTACGAGCAGTACTTC. Its protein product is CASGRPDIYEQYF. The chain combines TRBV6-5 with TRBJ2-7; possible D gene TRBD2, 6 bases. V was trimmed by 9 bases and J by 3 bases, leaving 15 bases between them. The CDR3 spans 13 residues. The germline gives CDR1 MNHEY, CDR2 SVGAGI.

The J gene is TRBJ2-3, the V gene TRBV19; TRBD2 aligns across 9 bases. The CDR3 totals 15 residues. V lost 7 bases to trimming and J lost 4 bases; unmatched junction nucleotides: 9. Germline V gives CDR1 LNHDA, CDR2 SQIVND (reference sequence). The CDR3 DNA sequence: TGTGCCAGTACCGTAGCGGGAGCGATCTCAGATACGCAGTATTTT. Its translation: CASTVAGAISDTQYF.

This clone was seen more than once but under ten times. In DNA, the CDR3 is TGTGCCAGCAGCTCGGGGAACTCTGGAAACACCATATATTTT. Its translation: CASSSGNSGNTIYF. The rearrangement joins TRBV5-5 to TRBJ1-3; no firm D call. V lost 3 bases, J lost 0 bases, and 7 bases lay in between. Germline values: CDR1 SGHKS, CDR2 YYEKEE (reference sequence). The CDR3 spans 14 residues. The variable domain in full, with the rest retrieved from reference TRBV5-5 and TRBJ1-3, is DAGVTQSPTHLIKTRGQQVTLRCSPISGHKSVSWYQQVLGQGPQFIFQYYEKEERGRGNFPDRFSARQFPNYSSELNVNALLLGDSALYLCASSSGNSGNTIYFGEGSWLTVV.

The rearrangement links TRBV7-8 to TRBJ2-5; 9 bases align to TRBD2. This CDR3 contains 15 residues. Looked up from germline, CDR1 is SGHVS and CDR2 is FQNEAQ. The V gene end was trimmed by 1 base and the J gene end by 8 bases; junction bases not matched to a gene: 8. In nucleotides, the CDR3 is TGTGCCAGCAGCTTAGTATCCGCGGGAGGGGGAACCCAGTACTTC. Residues: CASSLVSAGGGTQYF.

The V and J genes are TRBV9 and TRBJ2-1; no firm D call. Germline loops: CDR1 SGDLS, CDR2 YYNGEE. V lost 1 base, J lost 3 bases, and 5 bases lay in between. CDR3 length: 13 residues. The CDR3 loop reads CASSVNNYNEQFF. The CDR3 nucleotides are TGTGCCAGCAGCGTAAACAACTACAATGAGCAGTTCTTC.

This chain connects TRBV18 to TRBJ1-6; D possibly corresponds to TRBD1 (5 bases). V was trimmed by 2 bases and J by 7 bases, leaving 15 bases between them. CDR1 KGHSH and CDR2 LQKENI come from the germline V gene. The CDR3 consists of 16 residues. Written as DNA, the CDR3 is TGTGCCAGCTCACCAAAGGGGCAGGGCGGCAATTCACCCCTCCACTTT. This sequence encodes CASSPKGQGGNSPLHF.

The chain couples TRBV7-8 to TRBJ2-1, with a possible D match to TRBD1 (6 bases). The CDR3 sequence is 15 residues long. Germline assignment: CDR1 SGHVS and CDR2 FQNEAQ. V was pared by 2 bases and J by 5 bases, with 13 bases between. The CDR3 nucleotides read TGTGCCAGCAGCTTAAGGACAGAGCTAAACAATGAGCAGTTCTTC. It codes for CASSLRTELNNEQFF.

This chain links TRBV10-3 with TRBJ1-6; D is ambiguous. Germline CDR1 and CDR2: ENHRY and SYGVKD. The CDR3 covers 13 residues. V lost 8 bases, J lost 6 bases, and 11 bases lay in between. As DNA, the CDR3 is TGTGCCATCGCGGAGACGGTTAATTCACCCCTCCACTTT. Translated, it gives CAIAETVNSPLHF.